This T cell receptor beta chain was captured by sequencing in a study of radiotherapy plus CTLA-4 blockade in lung cancer. At the level of the study: Disease control was present in roughly 30% of patients, and objective responses in more than 15%.

TCRdb's table, derived via immunoSEQ multiplex PCR, lists solely in-frame clones and lacks some. This table has some 110,000 clones, about 77% appearing once. Patients in the study, people with chemo-refractory metastatic non-small-cell lung cancer, received focal radiation plus ipilimumab CTLA-4 blockade. About this clone itself: What it binds is unknown.

Study results and limitations: Interferon-beta and early blood T cell clone dynamics reportedly predicted response best.

V gave up 5 bases and J gave up 2 bases, with 13 bases separating them. This CDR3 is built from 15 residues. Germline CDR1 and CDR2: SGHVS and FQNEAQ. The chain employs TRBV7-8 and TRBJ1-5; D is uncertain. This sample comprised peripheral blood, obtained from a patient treated with radiotherapy plus ipilimumab. This clonotype was obtained from a human donor with non-small cell lung cancer who had a partial response to radiotherapy plus ipilimumab. CDR3 in DNA: TGTGCCAGCAGCCTTCTTGACAACCGCAATCAGCCCCAGCATTTT. It is translated as CASSLLDNRNQPQHF.